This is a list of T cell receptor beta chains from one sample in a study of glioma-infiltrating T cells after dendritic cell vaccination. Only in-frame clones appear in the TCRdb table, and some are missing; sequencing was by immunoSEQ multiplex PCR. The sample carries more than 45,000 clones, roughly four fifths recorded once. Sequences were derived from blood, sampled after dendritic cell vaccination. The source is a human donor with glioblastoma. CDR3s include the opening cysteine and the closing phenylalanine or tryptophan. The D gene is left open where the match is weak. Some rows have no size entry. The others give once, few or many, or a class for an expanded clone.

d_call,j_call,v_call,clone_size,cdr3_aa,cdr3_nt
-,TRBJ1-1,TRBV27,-,CASRNWGQRNTEAFF,TGTGCCAGCAGGAATTGGGGACAACGAAACACTGAAGCTTTCTTT
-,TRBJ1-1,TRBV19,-,CASRGAQGNTEAFF,TGTGCCAGTAGGGGGGCACAGGGGAACACTGAAGCTTTCTTT
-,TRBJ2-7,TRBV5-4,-,CASSQGPAGEQYF,TGTGCCAGCAGCCAGGGGCCAGCGGGAGAGCAGTACTTC
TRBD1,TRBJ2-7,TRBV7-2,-,CASSLEDRGSYEQYF,TGTGCCAGCAGTTTAGAGGACAGGGGCTCCTACGAGCAGTACTTC
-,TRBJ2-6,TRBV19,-,CASSIDSAGVSGANVLTF,TGTGCCAGTAGTATAGATTCGGCAGGCGTCTCTGGGGCCAACGTCCTGACTTTC
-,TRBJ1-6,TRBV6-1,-,CASSEVVSFTGDYSPLHF,TGTGCCAGCAGTGAAGTGGTCAGTTTCACCGGGGATTATTCACCCCTCCACTTT
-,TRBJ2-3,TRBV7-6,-,CASSLMGADTQYF,TGTGCCAGCAGCTTAATGGGCGCAGATACGCAGTATTTT
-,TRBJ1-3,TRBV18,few,CASSPELNGNTIYF,TGTGCCAGCTCACCAGAGTTAAATGGAAACACCATATATTTT
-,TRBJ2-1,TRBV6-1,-,CASRRDGGDEQFF,TGTGCCAGCAGACGCGACGGTGGAGATGAGCAGTTCTTC
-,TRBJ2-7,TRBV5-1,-,CASSPGYEQYF,TGCGCCAGCAGCCCGGGGTACGAGCAGTACTTC
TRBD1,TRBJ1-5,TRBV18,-,CASSPGTGGDKPQHF,TGTGCCAGCTCACCCGGGACAGGGGGTGATAAGCCCCAGCATTTT
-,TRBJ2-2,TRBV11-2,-,CASSLGQFANTGELFF,TGTGCCAGCAGCTTAGGACAGTTCGCGAACACCGGGGAGCTGTTTTTT
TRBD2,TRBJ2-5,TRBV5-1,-,CASSNRTSGGETQYF,TGCGCCAGCAGTAACAGGACTAGCGGGGGGGAGACCCAGTACTTC
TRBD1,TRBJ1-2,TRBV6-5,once,CASSLDRDLYGYTF,TGTGCCAGCAGCCTCGACAGGGACCTCTATGGCTACACCTTC
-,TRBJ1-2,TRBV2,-,CASTRLSQRVNYGYTF,TGTGCCAGCACTCGCTTGAGTCAGCGGGTTAACTATGGCTACACCTTC
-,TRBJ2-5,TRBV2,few,CASSAFQETQYF,TGTGCCAGCAGTGCCTTTCAAGAGACCCAGTACTTC
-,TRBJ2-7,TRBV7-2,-,CASSLGRGAYEQYF,TGTGCCAGCAGCTTAGGGCGGGGAGCCTACGAGCAGTACTTC
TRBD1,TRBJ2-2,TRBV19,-,CASSTGTANTGELFF,TGTGCCAGTAGTACGGGGACAGCTAACACCGGGGAGCTGTTTTTT
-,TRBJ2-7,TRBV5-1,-,CAVWGGLMGYEQYF,TGCGCCGTATGGGGGGGGCTAATGGGCTACGAGCAGTACTTC
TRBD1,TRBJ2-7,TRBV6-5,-,CASSPTGGGHYEQYF,TGTGCCAGCAGCCCTACAGGGGGCGGCCACTACGAGCAGTACTTC
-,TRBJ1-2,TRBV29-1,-,CSVEGTAGTQANYGYTF,TGCAGCGTTGAAGGGACGGCCGGGACACAAGCTAACTATGGCTACACCTTC
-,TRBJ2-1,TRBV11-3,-,CASSLGGVGEQFF,TGTGCCAGCAGCTTAGGGGGGGTAGGGGAGCAGTTCTTC
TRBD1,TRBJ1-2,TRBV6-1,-,CASSEVTGGLTF,TGTGCCAGCAGTGAGGTCACAGGGGGCCTCACCTTC
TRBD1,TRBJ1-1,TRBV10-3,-,CAIGDRGRDTEAFF,TGTGCCATCGGGGACAGGGGGCGCGACACTGAAGCTTTCTTT
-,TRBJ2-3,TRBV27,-,CASSYESGEDTQYF,TGTGCCAGCAGTTACGAATCCGGGGAAGATACGCAGTATTTT
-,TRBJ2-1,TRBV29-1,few,CSVVYSYNEQFF,TGCAGCGTCGTATACAGTTACAATGAGCAGTTCTTC
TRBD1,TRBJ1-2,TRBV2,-,CASSDQGQGNGYTF,TGTGCCAGCAGTGACCAGGGACAGGGGAATGGCTACACCTTC
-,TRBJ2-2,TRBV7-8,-,CASSLSVSTGELFF,TGTGCCAGCAGCTTAAGCGTGAGCACCGGGGAGCTGTTTTTT
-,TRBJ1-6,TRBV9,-,CASSVMQAGFISPLHF,TGTGCCAGCAGCGTAATGCAGGCAGGATTTATCTCACCCCTCCACTTT